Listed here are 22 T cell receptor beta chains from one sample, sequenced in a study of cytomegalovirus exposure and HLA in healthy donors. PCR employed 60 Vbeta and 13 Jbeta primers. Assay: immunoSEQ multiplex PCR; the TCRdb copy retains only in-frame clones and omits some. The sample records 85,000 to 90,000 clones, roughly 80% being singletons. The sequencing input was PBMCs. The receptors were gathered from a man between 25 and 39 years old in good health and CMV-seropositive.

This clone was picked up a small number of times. The DNA of the CDR3 is TGTGCCAGTAGACCTCAAGGGGGGGTCAATGAAAAACTGTTTTTT. Amino acids: CASRPQGGVNEKLFF. This sequence joins TRBV19 and TRBJ1-4; TRBD1 is a possible D gene (6 bases). Trimming took off 6 bases at V and 5 bases at J, with 16 bases between the two ends. CDR1 LNHDA and CDR2 SQIVND come from the germline V gene (reference sequence). CDR3 length: 15 amino acids.

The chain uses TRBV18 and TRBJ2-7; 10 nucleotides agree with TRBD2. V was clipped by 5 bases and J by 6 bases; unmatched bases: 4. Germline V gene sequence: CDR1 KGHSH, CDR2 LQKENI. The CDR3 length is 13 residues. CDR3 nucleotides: TGTGCCAGCTCAAACTGGACTAGCGGCGAGCAGTACTTC. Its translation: CASSNWTSGEQYF.

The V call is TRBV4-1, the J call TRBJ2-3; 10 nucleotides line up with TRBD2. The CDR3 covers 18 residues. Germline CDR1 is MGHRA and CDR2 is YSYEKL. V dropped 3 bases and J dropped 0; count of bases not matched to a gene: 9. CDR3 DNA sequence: TGCGCCAGCAGCCATTTGGTACTAGCGGGGAGTAGCACAGATACGCAGTATTTT. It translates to CASSHLVLAGSSTDTQYF.

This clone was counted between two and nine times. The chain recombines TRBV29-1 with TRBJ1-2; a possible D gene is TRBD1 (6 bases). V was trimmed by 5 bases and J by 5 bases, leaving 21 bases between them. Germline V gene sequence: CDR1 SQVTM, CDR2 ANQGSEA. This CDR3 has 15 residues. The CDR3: CSVYTVREGGYGYTF. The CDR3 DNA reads TGCAGCGTTTACACGGTCAGGGAAGGGGGATATGGCTACACCTTC. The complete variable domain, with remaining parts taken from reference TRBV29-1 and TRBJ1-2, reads SAVISQKPSRDICQRGTSLTIQCQVDSQVTMMFWYRQQPGQSLTLIATANQGSEATYESGFVIDKFPISRPNLTFSTLTVSNMSPEDSSIYLCSVYTVREGGYGYTFGSGTRLTVV.

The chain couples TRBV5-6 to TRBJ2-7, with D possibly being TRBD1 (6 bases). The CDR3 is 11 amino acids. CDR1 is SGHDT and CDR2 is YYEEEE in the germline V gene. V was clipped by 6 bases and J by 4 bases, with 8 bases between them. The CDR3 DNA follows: TGTGCCAGCAACAGGGAATACGAGCAGTACTTC. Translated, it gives CASNREYEQYF. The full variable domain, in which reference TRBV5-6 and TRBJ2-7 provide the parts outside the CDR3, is DAGVTQSPTHLIKTRGQQVTLRCSPKSGHDTVSWYQQALGQGPQFIFQYYEEEERQRGNFPDRFSGHQFPNYSSELNVNALLLGDSALYLCASNREYEQYFGPGTRLTVT.

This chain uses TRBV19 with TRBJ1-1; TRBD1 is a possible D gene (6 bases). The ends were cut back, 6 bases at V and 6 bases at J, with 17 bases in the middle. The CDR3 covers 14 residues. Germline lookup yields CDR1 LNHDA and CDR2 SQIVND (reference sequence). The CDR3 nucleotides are TGTGCCAGTAGACAAACCGGGACAATGTCTGAAGCTTTCTTT. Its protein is CASRQTGTMSEAFF.

The CDR3 region is CASSSHSRDEQFF. The CDR3 nucleotides are TGTGCCAGCAGCTCGCATTCACGGGATGAGCAGTTCTTC. This sequence joins TRBV6-4 and TRBJ2-1; D not certain. Germline lookup yields CDR1 MRHNA and CDR2 SNTAGT. Trimming pared 6 bases from V and 8 bases from J, leaving 14 bases between. The CDR3 covers 13 residues.

This chain's CDR3 is CSVLDTNSVNYGYTF. Here the CDR3 DNA reads TGCAGCGTCTTGGACACTAACTCGGTTAACTATGGCTACACCTTC. The chain recombines TRBV29-1 with TRBJ1-2, with D tentatively TRBD1 (5 bases). The germline V gene has CDR1 SQVTM and CDR2 ANQGSEA. Between the trimmed V and J ends, which lost 6 bases and 1 base, there was a span of 18 bases. The CDR3 covers 15 residues.

In DNA form, the CDR3 reads TGTGCCAGCAGTTCGCCCCTACTAGCGGGGGGCTACAATGAGCAGTTCTTC. Translation gives CASSSPLLAGGYNEQFF. The chain employs TRBV28 and TRBJ2-1, with 12 bases lining up with TRBD2. V dropped 4 bases and J dropped 3; count of bases not matched to a gene: 7. Germline CDR1 reads MDHEN; CDR2 reads SYDVKM. CDR3 size: 17 residues.

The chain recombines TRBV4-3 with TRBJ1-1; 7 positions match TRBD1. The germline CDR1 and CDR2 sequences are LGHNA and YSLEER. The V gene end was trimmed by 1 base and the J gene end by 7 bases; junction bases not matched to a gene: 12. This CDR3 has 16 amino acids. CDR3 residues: CASSQGYAGGQDEAFF. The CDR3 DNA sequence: TGCGCCAGCAGCCAAGGTTACGCAGGGGGGCAGGATGAAGCTTTCTTT.

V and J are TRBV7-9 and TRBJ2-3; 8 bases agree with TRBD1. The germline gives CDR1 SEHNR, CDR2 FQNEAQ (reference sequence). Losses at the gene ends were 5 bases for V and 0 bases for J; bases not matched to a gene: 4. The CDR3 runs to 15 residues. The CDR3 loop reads CASSPQGASTDTQYF. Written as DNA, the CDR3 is TGTGCCAGCAGCCCCCAGGGGGCAAGCACAGATACGCAGTATTTT. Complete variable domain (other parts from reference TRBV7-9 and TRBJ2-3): DTGVSQNPRHKITKRGQNVTFRCDPISEHNRLYWYRQTLGQGPEFLTYFQNEAQLEKSRLLSDRFSAERPKGSFSTLEIQRTEQGDSAMYLCASSPQGASTDTQYFGPGTRLTVL.

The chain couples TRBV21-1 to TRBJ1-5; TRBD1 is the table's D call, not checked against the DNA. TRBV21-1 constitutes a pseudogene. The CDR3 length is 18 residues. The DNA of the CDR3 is TGTGCCAGCAGCAAACCCGCCGGGACAGGGGATAGCAATCAGCCCCAGCATTTT. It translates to CASSKPAGTGDSNQPQHF.

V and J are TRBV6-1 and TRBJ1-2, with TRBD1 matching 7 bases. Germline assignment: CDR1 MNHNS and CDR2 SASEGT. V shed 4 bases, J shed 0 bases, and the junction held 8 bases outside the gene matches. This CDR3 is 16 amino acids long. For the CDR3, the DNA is TGTGCCAGCAGTGCCGGCACAGGGACAGCTAACTATGGCTACACCTTC. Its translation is CASSAGTGTANYGYTF.

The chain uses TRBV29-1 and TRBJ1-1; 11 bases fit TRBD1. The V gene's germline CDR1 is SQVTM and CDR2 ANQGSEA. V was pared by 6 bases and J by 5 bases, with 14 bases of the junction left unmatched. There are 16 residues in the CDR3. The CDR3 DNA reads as TGCAGCGTATCTGGGGGACAGGGGGTGAGGTGGACTGAAGCTTTCTTT. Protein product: CSVSGGQGVRWTEAFF.

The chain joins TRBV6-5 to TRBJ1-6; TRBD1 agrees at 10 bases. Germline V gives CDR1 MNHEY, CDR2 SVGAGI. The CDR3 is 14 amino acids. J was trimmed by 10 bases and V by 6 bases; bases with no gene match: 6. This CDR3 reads CASSRDRGPSPLHF. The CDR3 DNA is TGTGCCAGCAGCCGGGACAGGGGCCCCTCACCCCTCCACTTT.

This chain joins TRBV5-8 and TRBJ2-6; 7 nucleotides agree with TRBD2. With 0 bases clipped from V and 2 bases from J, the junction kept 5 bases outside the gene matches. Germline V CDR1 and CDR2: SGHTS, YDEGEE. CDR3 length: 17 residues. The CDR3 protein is CASSLAFAGAGANVLTF. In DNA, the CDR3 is TGTGCCAGCAGCTTGGCGTTTGCGGGGGCTGGGGCCAACGTCCTGACTTTC.

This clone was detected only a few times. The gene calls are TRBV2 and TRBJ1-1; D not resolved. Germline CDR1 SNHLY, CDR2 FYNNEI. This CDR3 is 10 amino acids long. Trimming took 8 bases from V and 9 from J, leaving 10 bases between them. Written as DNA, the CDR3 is TGTGCCAGCGGAGACTGGAAAGCTTTCTTT. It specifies CASGDWKAFF.

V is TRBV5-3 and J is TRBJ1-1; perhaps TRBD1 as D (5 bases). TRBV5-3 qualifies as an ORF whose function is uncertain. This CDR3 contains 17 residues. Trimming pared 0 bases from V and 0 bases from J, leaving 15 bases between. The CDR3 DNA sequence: TGTGCCAGAAGCTTGGAGGGCGCCAGGGCCATGAACACTGAAGCTTTCTTT. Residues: CARSLEGARAMNTEAFF.

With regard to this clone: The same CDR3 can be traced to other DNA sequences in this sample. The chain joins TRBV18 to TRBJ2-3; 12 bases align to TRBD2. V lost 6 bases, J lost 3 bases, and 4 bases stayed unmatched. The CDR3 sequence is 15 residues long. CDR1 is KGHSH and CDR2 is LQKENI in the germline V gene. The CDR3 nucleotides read TGTGCCAGCTCCCTACTAGCGGGGGGTACAGATACGCAGTATTTT. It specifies CASSLLAGGTDTQYF.

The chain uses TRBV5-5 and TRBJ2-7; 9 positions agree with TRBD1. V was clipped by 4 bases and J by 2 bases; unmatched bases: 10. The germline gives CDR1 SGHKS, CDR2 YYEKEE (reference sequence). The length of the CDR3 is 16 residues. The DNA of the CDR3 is TGTGCCAGCAGCGGAAACCCCCGGGACAGGGCCTACGAGCAGTACTTC. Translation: CASSGNPRDRAYEQYF.

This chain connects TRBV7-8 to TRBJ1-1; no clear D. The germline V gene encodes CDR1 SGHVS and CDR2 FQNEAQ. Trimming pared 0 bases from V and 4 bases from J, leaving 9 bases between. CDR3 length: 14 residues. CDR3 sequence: CASSLAGRSTEAFF. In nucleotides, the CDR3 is TGTGCCAGCAGCTTAGCAGGGAGGTCCACTGAAGCTTTCTTT.

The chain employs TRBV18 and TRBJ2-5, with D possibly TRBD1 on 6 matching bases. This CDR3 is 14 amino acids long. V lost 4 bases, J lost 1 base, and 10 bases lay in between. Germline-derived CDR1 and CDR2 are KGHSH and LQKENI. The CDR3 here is CASSRTDPQETQYF. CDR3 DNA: TGTGCCAGCTCACGGACAGACCCCCAAGAGACCCAGTACTTC. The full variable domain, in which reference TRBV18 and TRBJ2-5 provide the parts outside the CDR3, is NAGVMQNPRHLVRRRGQEARLRCSPMKGHSHVYWYRQLPEEGLKFMVYLQKENIIDESGMPKERFSAEFPKEGPSILRIQQVVRGDSAAYFCASSRTDPQETQYFGPGTRLLVL.